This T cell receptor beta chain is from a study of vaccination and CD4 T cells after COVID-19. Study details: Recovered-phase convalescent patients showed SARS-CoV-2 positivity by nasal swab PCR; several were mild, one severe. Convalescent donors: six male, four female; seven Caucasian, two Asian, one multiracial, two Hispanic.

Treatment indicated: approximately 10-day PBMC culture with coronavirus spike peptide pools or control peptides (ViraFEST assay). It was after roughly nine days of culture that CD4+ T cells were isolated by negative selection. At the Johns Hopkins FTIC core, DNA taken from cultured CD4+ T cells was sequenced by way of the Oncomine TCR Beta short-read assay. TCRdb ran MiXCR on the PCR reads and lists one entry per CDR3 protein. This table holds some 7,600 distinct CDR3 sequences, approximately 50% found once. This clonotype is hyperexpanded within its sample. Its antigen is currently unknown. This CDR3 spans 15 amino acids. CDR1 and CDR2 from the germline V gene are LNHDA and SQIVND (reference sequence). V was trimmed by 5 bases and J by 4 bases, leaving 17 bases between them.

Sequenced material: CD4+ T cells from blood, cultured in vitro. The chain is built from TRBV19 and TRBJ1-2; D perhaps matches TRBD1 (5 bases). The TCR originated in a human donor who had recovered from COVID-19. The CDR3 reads CASSSRGDTGYGYTF. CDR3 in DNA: TGTGCCAGTAGTTCGCGGGGCGATACGGGCTATGGCTACACCTTC.